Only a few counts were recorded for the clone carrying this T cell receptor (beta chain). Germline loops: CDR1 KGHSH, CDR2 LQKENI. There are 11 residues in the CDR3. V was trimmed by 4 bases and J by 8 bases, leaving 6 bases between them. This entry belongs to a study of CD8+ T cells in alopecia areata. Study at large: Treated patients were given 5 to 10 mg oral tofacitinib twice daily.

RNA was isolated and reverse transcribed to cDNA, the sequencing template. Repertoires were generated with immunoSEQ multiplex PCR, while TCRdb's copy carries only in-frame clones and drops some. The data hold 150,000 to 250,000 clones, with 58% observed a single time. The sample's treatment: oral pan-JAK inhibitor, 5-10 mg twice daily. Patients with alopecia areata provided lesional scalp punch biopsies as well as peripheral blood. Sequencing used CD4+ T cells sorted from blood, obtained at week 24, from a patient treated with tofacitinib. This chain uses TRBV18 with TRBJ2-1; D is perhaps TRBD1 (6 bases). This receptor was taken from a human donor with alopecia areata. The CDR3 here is CASSRTDEQFF. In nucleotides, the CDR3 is TGTGCCAGCTCACGGACAGATGAGCAGTTCTTC.